The 17 T cell receptor beta chains given below trace back to one sample, sequenced in a study of T-cell memory formation after mild COVID-19. TCRdb reanalysed the 5' RACE reads using MiXCR and keeps one entry per CDR3 protein. This sample has roughly 550,000 distinct CDR3 sequences, with about 20% found just once. The sequencing sample was made of PBMCs or a T cell subset sorted from them (not recorded which). The receptor source for this set is an adult woman who had mild COVID-19 (a few samples of this study predate the infection). Cell type and time point are not known.

This clonotype came up a few times. This rearrangement joins TRBV18 to TRBJ1-2, with D possibly matching TRBD1 (5 bases). CDR1 and CDR2 from the germline V gene are KGHSH and LQKENI. V lost 3 bases to trimming and J lost 3 bases, with 14 bases between them. The CDR3 consists of 15 residues. In DNA form, the CDR3 reads TGTGCCAGCTCACCGGGTGTCCAGGGTGACTATGGCTACACCTTC. Translated: CASSPGVQGDYGYTF.

This clonotype was observed many times. The CDR3, as DNA: TGTGCCAGCAGTCCCTACGACAGGGGAACCTACGAGCAGTACTTC. Its translation is CASSPYDRGTYEQYF. The chain is built from TRBV27 and TRBJ2-7; 8 bases map to TRBD1. This CDR3 region has 15 residues. CDR1 is MNHEY, CDR2 SMNVEV, per germline (reference sequence). J lost 2 bases, V lost 5 bases, and 8 bases had no gene match.

This clonotype was detected only a few times. CDR3 amino acids: CATSPPAGGYTF. The CDR3 DNA reads as TGTGCCACCAGTCCCCCGGCCGGGGGCTACACCTTC. This rearrangement joins TRBV24-1 to TRBJ1-2; D unclear. V was trimmed by 6 bases and J by 8 bases, leaving 12 bases between them. The CDR3 length is 12 residues. Germline V gene lookup returns CDR1 KGHDR and CDR2 SFDVKD.

V is TRBV19 and J is TRBJ1-5, with D uncertain. Germline values: CDR1 LNHDA, CDR2 SQIVND (reference sequence). V lost 7 bases and J lost 0, with 13 bases in between. This CDR3 is 15 amino acids long. The CDR3 protein is CASKGSGLSNQPQHF. The CDR3 DNA sequence: TGTGCCAGTAAGGGCTCGGGTCTTAGCAATCAGCCCCAGCATTTT.

The rearrangement joins TRBV30 to TRBJ2-5, with D tentatively TRBD2 (5 bases). The V and J ends lost 0 bases and 4 bases respectively, with 15 bases between them. CDR3 length equals 15 residues. Germline V gives CDR1 GTSNPN, CDR2 SVGIG (reference sequence). CDR3: CAWSVHGVLGETQYF. The DNA of the CDR3 is TGTGCCTGGAGTGTACACGGGGTACTCGGAGAGACCCAGTACTTC. The whole variable domain, remainder taken from reference TRBV30 and TRBJ2-5, is SQTIHQWPATLVQPVGSPLSLECTVEGTSNPNLYWYRQAAGRGLQLLFYSVGIGQISSEVPQNLSASRPQDRQFILSSKKLLLSDSGFYLCAWSVHGVLGETQYFGPGTRLLVL.

The V call is TRBV7-2, the J call TRBJ2-1; possible D gene TRBD2, 5 bases. The V end was cut by 6 bases, the J end by 8 bases, with 14 bases between. The CDR3 has 13 amino acids. Per germline, CDR1 SGHTA and CDR2 FQGNSA. CDR3 DNA: TGTGCCAGCAGACCCCTAAGCGGCCATGAGCAGTTCTTC. Residues: CASRPLSGHEQFF.

The sample holds a few counts of this clonotype. The chain joins TRBV20-1 to TRBJ2-7, with 9 bases lining up with TRBD2. Trimming cost V 3 bases and J 2 bases; bases outside gene matches: 8. Germline loops: CDR1 DFQATT, CDR2 SNEGSKA (reference sequence). The CDR3 extends over 15 amino acids. The CDR3 region has the DNA TGCAGTGCTAGCGGTAGCGGGAGTAAAGCCTACGAGCAGTACTTC. Protein: CSASGSGSKAYEQYF.

This rearrangement joins TRBV7-9 to TRBJ2-3, with D perhaps matching TRBD2 (6 bases). With 2 bases removed from V and 6 bases from J, the gap between germline ends came to 15 bases. The V gene's germline CDR1 is SEHNR and CDR2 FQNEAQ (reference sequence). The CDR3 consists of 15 residues. The CDR3 sequence is CASSLLPGGGDTQYF. CDR3 sequence (DNA): TGTGCCAGCAGCTTACTCCCTGGTGGAGGGGATACGCAGTATTTT.

The chain carries TRBV7-9 and TRBJ1-1; TRBD1 agrees at 7 bases. The CDR3 has 15 residues. CDR1 SEHNR and CDR2 FQNEAQ come from the germline V gene (reference sequence). V shed 2 bases, J shed 3 bases, and the junction held 6 bases outside the gene matches. CDR3 in DNA: TGTGCCAGCAGCTTAAACACAGGGGTGGACACTGAAGCTTTCTTT. Translation gives CASSLNTGVDTEAFF.

This sequence joins TRBV21-1 and TRBJ2-5; the table's D gene call, TRBD2, was not cross checked with the DNA. TRBV21-1 is noted as a pseudogene. The CDR3 contains 17 residues. CDR3 DNA sequence: TGTGCCAGCAGCACCGGACTAGCGGGAGGTGGGGGCGAGACCCAGTACTTC. Its protein is CASSTGLAGGGGETQYF.

The rearrangement links TRBV27 to TRBJ2-1; the D gene is possibly TRBD1 (5 bases). The CDR3 extends over 13 amino acids. V shed 7 bases and J shed 7 bases, with 14 bases lying between them. Germline V lookup: CDR1 MNHEY, CDR2 SMNVEV (reference sequence). CDR3 sequence: CASMGQGMNEQFF. The CDR3 DNA follows: TGTGCCAGCATGGGGCAGGGAATGAATGAGCAGTTCTTC.

The V and J genes are TRBV30 and TRBJ1-1; D unclear. The CDR3 contains 13 residues. V lost 1 base to trimming and J lost 3 bases, with 9 bases between them. CDR1 and CDR2 (germline): GTSNPN, SVGIG (reference sequence). CDR3 residues: CAWSASTDTEAFF. The DNA for the CDR3 is TGTGCCTGGAGTGCTAGCACGGACACTGAAGCTTTCTTT.

The chain links TRBV2 to TRBJ1-5, with 7 positions matching TRBD1. CDR3 length: 14 amino acids. CDR1 SNHLY and CDR2 FYNNEI come from the germline V gene. J was trimmed by 9 bases and V by 6 bases; bases with no gene match: 11. The CDR3 here is CASRDGTDHRPQHF. The CDR3 bases are TGTGCCAGCAGAGACGGGACAGATCATCGGCCCCAGCATTTT.

This chain joins TRBV5-1 and TRBJ2-5, with 12 bases aligning to TRBD1. After removal of 4 bases from V and 5 bases from J, the junction contained 6 bases not matched to a gene. Germline-derived CDR1 and CDR2 are SGHRS and YFSETQ. This CDR3 has 15 amino acids. The CDR3 DNA follows: TGCGCCAGCAGCAGGGGACAGGGGGCGTCGGAGACCCAGTACTTC. Translated: CASSRGQGASETQYF.

This clonotype has more than one count but fewer than ten. V usage is TRBV19 and J usage is TRBJ2-2; D is unclear. Germline V lookup: CDR1 LNHDA, CDR2 SQIVND (reference sequence). The V end lost 5 bases, the J end lost 7 bases, and 11 bases lay between the germline ends. CDR3 length: 13 amino acids. This CDR3 is CASSYSVDGELFF. CDR3 nucleotide sequence: TGTGCCAGTAGTTACTCCGTGGACGGGGAGCTGTTTTTT.

The table lists this clonotype with a few counts. The CDR3 DNA is TGTGCCAGCAGCCCCCCTCGGTGGCGGGAGGTAGGTGGGAATGAGCAGTTCTTC. Protein sequence: CASSPPRWREVGGNEQFF. The V gene is TRBV11-2, the J gene TRBJ2-1; TRBD2 agrees at 8 bases. The V segment lost 5 bases and the J segment 7 bases; nucleotides outside the gene matches: 19. The germline CDR1 and CDR2 sequences are SGHAT and FQNNGV. The CDR3 has 18 residues.

This clonotype has just a few counts. The rearrangement uses TRBV7-9 and TRBJ2-7; maybe TRBD1 (7 bases). Germline assignment: CDR1 SEHNR and CDR2 FQNEAQ (reference sequence). Trimming left V 4 bases short and J 0 bases short, with 16 bases between. The CDR3 covers 16 residues. CDR3 bases: TGTGCCAGCAGCTCTAAATGGGGGGACAGCTCCTACGAGCAGTACTTC. Translating it yields CASSSKWGDSSYEQYF. The complete variable domain, with remaining parts taken from reference TRBV7-9 and TRBJ2-7, reads DTGVSQNPRHKITKRGQNVTFRCDPISEHNRLYWYRQTLGQGPEFLTYFQNEAQLEKSRLLSDRFSAERPKGSFSTLEIQRTEQGDSAMYLCASSSKWGDSSYEQYFGPGTRLTVT.